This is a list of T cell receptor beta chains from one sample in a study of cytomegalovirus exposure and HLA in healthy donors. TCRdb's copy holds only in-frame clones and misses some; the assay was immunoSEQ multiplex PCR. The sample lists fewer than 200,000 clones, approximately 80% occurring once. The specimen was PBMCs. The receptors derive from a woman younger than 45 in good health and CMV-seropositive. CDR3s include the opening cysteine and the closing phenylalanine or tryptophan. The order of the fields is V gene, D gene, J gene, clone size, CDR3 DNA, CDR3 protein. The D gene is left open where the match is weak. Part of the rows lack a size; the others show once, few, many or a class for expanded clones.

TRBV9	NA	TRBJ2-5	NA	TGTGCCAGCAGCGTAGGAGATCACTACCACACATCAGAGACCCAGTACTTC	CASSVGDHYHTSETQYF
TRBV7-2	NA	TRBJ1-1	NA	TGTGCCAGCAGCGTGTCAGGCACTGAAGCTTTTTTT	CASSVSGTEAFF
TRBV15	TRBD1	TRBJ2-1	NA	TGTGCCACCAGCAGAGATCCAGGGGGTGGTGAGCAGTTCTTC	CATSRDPGGGEQFF
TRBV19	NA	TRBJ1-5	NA	TGTGCCAGTAGTATAATGGCAGGGGACCAGCCCCAGCATTTT	CASSIMAGDQPQHF
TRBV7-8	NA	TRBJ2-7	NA	TGTGCCAGCAGCCACTCCTACGAGCAGTACTTC	CASSHSYEQYF
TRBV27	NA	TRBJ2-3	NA	TGTGCCAGCAGAAGCTGGCAGGGGCTCACAGATACGCAGTATTTT	CASRSWQGLTDTQYF
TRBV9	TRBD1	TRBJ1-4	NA	TGTGCCAGCAGCTCAGGACAGGGGGGTGAAAAACTGTTTTTT	CASSSGQGGEKLFF
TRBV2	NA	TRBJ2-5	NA	TGTGCCACTTGGGGCGGTCAAAAGACCCAGTACTTC	CATWGGQKTQYF
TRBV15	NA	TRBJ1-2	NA	TGTGCCACCAGCAGAGGGGTCCCTCAGGGGAACTATGGCTACACCTTC	CATSRGVPQGNYGYTF
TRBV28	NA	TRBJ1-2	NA	TGTGCCAGCAGTTTAATCGGACATAGGTACACCTTC	CASSLIGHRYTF
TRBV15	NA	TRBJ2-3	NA	TGTGCCACCAGCAGAGATGGGGCGGGGGCACTAAATACGCAGTATTTT	CATSRDGAGALNTQYF
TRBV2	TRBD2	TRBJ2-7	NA	TGTGCCGCGGGGGACCTCCCGGGTTACGAGCAGTACTTC	CAAGDLPGYEQYF
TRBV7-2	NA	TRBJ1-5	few	TGTGCCAGCAGCCGGGCATGGGGCCAGCCCCAGCATTTT	CASSRAWGQPQHF
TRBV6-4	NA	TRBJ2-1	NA	TGTGCCAGCAGTGGGGGGGGCGCCCACAATGAGCAGTTCTTC	CASSGGGAHNEQFF
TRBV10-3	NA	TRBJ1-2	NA	TGTGCCATCTGCAAGCAGCCAGACAGCTTCTATGGCTACACCTTC	CAICKQPDSFYGYTF
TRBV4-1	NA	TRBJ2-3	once	TGCGCCAGCAGCCAAGTAACTCCCGGGTTTTCAGAAAACACAGATACGCAGTATTTT	CASSQVTPGFSENTDTQYF
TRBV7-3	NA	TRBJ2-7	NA	TGTGCCAGCGAGGCAGAGATGAATTACGAGCAGTACTTC	CASEAEMNYEQYF
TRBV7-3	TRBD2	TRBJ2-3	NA	TGTGCCAGCAGCAGGGGAGGGTCAGATACGCAGTATTTT	CASSRGGSDTQYF
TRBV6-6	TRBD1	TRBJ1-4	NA	TGTGCCAGCACCTCGACAGGGTTTAATGAAAAACTGTTTTTT	CASTSTGFNEKLFF
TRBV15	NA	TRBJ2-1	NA	TGTGCCACCAGCACTACCGGAGGGGGCCCTTCCTACAATGAGCAGTTCTTC	CATSTTGGGPSYNEQFF
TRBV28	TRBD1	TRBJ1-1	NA	TGTGCCAGCAGCCGACAGGGGGCTGAAGCTTTCTTT	CASSRQGAEAFF
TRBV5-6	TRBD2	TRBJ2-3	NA	TGTGCCAGCAGCTTACGGGGGGACCGCACAGATACGCAGTATTTT	CASSLRGDRTDTQYF
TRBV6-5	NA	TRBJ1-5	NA	TGTGCCAGCAGTTCCTATACAGGGAGCAATCAGCCCCAGCATTTT	CASSSYTGSNQPQHF
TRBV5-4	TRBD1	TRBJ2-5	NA	TGTGCCAGCAGCTTGGAGGGGGCCCGGGGAGAGACCCAGTACTTC	CASSLEGARGETQYF
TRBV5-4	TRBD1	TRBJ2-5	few	TGTGCCAGCAGCCCGGACAGGGGCCAAGAGACCCAGTACTTC	CASSPDRGQETQYF
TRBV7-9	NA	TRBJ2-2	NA	TGTGCCAGCAGGTCACTAGTTGCCGGGGAGCTGTTTTTT	CASRSLVAGELFF
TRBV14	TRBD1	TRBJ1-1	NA	TGTGCCAGCAGCAAACCACAGGGGGCGAGGACTGAAGCTTTCTTT	CASSKPQGARTEAFF
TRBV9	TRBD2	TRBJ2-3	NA	TGTGCCAGCAGCCTGACCGGACTAGCGGGGGGGCAAGATACGCAGTATTTT	CASSLTGLAGGQDTQYF
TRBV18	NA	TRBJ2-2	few	TGTGCCAGCTCACGGGCCTCAGGGGCCGCCGGGGAGCTGTTTTTT	CASSRASGAAGELFF
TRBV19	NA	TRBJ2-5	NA	TGTGCCAGTAGTATAGGAGGTAACCAAGAGACCCAGTACTTC	CASSIGGNQETQYF
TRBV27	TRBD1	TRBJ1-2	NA	TGTGCCAGCAGTTTATCGGGCAGGGGGTCCTATGGCTACACCTTC	CASSLSGRGSYGYTF
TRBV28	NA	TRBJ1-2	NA	TGTGCCAGCAGTTTACCCAACTCCCTCTCGGAGGGCTACACCTTC	CASSLPNSLSEGYTF
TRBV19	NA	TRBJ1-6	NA	TGTGCCAGTAGTGGGGCTGTGGTTGGGGTGGGAAGACCCCTCCACTTT	CASSGAVVGVGRPLHF
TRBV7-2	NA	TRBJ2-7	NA	TGTGCCAGCAGCCAATATAAGGCGGGGAGGTACGAGCAGTACTTC	CASSQYKAGRYEQYF
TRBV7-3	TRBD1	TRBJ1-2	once	TGTGCCAGCAGCTTAAGGTCAACCGGGACAGGGGGCCGGGGCTACACCTTC	CASSLRSTGTGGRGYTF
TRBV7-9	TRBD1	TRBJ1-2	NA	TGTTCCAGCAGCTTAGGGGGTCGGACAGGAAACTTCTATGGCTACACCTTC	CSSSLGGRTGNFYGYTF
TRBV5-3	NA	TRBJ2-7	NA	TGTGCCAGAAGCTTGGAAATTCCAAGGGGCATGAACGAGCAGTACTTC	CARSLEIPRGMNEQYF
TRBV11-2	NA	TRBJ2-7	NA	TGTGCCAGCAGCCCCCCCCCAGGGACAAACTACGAGCAGTACTTC	CASSPPPGTNYEQYF
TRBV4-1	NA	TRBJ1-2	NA	TGCGCCAGCAGCCGCATTTCCCCGGGGTTGGAATATGGCTACACCTTC	CASSRISPGLEYGYTF
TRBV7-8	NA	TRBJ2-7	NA	TGTGCCAGCAGCTTGTCGAGTTACGAGCAGTACTTC	CASSLSSYEQYF
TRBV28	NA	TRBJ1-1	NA	TGTGCCAGTCTAAGCTGGAGAAACACTGAAGCTTTCTTT	CASLSWRNTEAFF
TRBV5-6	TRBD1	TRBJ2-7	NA	TGTGCCAGCAGCTTTGGGACAGGCCTCTACGAGCAGTACTTC	CASSFGTGLYEQYF
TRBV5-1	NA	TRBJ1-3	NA	TGCGCCAGCAGCGATCTAGGGAGGGGGAATCCCGAAGCTTTT	CASSDLGRGNPEAF
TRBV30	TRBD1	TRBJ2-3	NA	TGTGCCTGGACGGGACAGGGTAGCGCAGATACGCAGTATTTT	CAWTGQGSADTQYF
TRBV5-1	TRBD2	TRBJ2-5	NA	TGCGCCAGCAGACACGCGCTAGCGGGAACCCAAGAGACCCAGTACTTC	CASRHALAGTQETQYF
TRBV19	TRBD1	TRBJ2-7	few	TGTGCCAGTAGTACGATGGACAGGGGCGAGCAGTACTTC	CASSTMDRGEQYF
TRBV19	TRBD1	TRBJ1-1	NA	TGTGCCAGTAGGGTGACAGGGAGCCCTGAAGCTTTCTTT	CASRVTGSPEAFF
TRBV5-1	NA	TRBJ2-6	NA	TGCGCCAGCAGAGGGGACTCTGGGGCCAACGTCCTGACTTTC	CASRGDSGANVLTF
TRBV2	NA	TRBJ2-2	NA	TGTGCCAGCAGCGGACAGATGGGGACCGGGGAGCTGTTTTTT	CASSGQMGTGELFF
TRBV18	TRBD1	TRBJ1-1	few	TGTGCCAGCTCACCACGGACAGGGGTCGGTATGAACACTGAAGCTTTCTTT	CASSPRTGVGMNTEAFF
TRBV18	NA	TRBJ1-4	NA	TGTGCCAGCTCTCGTATAAGACCAGGTGTACTGTTTTTT	CASSRIRPGVLFF
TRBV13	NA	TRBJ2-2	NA	TGTGCCAGCAGCTTAGTCGGGTTGGCGAACACCGGGGAGCTGTTTTTT	CASSLVGLANTGELFF
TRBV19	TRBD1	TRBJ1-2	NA	TGTGCCAGTAGTATCTCCGGGACAGGGAACTATGGCTACACCTTC	CASSISGTGNYGYTF